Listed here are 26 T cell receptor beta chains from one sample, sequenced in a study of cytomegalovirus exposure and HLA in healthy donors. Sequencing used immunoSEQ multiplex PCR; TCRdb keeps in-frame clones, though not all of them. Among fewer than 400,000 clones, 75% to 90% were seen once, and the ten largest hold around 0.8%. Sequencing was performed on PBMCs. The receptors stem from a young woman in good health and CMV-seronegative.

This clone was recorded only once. CDR3 nucleotide sequence: TGTGCCAGCAGCCCCTCGGGGAATCTCGGAGATACGCAGTATTTT. It specifies CASSPSGNLGDTQYF. The V call is TRBV7-2, the J call TRBJ2-3; tentatively, D is TRBD2 (5 bases). The V end was cut by 5 bases, the J end by 5 bases, with 17 bases between. This CDR3 region has 15 residues. CDR1 is SGHTA, CDR2 FQGNSA, per germline.

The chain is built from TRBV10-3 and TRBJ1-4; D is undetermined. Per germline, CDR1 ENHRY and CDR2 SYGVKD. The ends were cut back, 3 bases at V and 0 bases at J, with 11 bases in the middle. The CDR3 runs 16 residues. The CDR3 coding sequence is TGTGCCATCAGTGAAGTATTGAGGGCAACTAATGAAAAACTGTTTTTT. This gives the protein CAISEVLRATNEKLFF.

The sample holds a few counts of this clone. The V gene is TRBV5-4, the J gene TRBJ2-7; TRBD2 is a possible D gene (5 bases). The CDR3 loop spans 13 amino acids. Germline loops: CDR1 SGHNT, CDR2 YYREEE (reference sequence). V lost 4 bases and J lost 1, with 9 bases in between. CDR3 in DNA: TGTGCCAGCAGCATTCCGGGATCCTACGAGCAGTACTTC. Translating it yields CASSIPGSYEQYF. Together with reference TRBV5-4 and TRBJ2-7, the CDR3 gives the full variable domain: ETGVTQSPTHLIKTRGQQVTLRCSSQSGHNTVSWYQQALGQGPQFIFQYYREEENGRGNFPPRFSGLQFPNYSSELNVNALELDDSALYLCASSIPGSYEQYFGPGTRLTVT.

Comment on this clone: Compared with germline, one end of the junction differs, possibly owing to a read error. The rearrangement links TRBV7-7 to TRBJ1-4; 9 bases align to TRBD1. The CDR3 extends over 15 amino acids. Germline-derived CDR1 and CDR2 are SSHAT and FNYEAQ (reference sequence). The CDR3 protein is CASSLGQGVGEKLFF. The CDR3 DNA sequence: TGTGCTAGCAGCTTGGGACAGGGTGTAGGCGAAAAACTGTTTTTT.

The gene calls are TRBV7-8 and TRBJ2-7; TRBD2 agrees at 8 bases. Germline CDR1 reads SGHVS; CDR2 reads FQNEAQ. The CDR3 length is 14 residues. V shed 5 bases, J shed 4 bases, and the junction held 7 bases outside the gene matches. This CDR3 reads CASSLSGSGYEQYF. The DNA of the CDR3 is TGTGCCAGCAGCCTCAGCGGGAGTGGGTACGAGCAGTACTTC.

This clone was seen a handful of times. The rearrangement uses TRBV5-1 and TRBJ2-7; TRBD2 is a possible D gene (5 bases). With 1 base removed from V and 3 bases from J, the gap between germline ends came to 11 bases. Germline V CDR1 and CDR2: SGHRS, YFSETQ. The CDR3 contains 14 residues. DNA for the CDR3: TGCGCCAGCAGCTTGACTAGAGAAGACTACGAGCAGTACTTC. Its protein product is CASSLTREDYEQYF.

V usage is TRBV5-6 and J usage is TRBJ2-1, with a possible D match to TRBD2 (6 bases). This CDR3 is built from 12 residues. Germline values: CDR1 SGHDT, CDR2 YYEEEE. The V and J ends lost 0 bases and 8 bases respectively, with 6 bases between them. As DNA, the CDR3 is TGTGCCAGCAGCTTGGGGAGGGATGAGCAGTTCTTC. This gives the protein CASSLGRDEQFF.

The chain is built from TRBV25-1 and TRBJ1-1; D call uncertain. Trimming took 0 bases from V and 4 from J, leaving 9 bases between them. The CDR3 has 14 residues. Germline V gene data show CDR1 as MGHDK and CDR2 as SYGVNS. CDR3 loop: CASSEYIEATEAFF. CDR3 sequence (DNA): TGTGCCAGCAGTGAATATATTGAGGCCACTGAAGCTTTCTTT.

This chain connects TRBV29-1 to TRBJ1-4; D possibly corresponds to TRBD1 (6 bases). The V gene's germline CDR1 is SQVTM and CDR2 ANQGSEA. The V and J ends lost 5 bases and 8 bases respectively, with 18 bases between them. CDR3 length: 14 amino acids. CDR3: CSVTPLGGQEKLFF. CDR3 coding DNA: TGCAGCGTTACCCCCCTGGGGGGGCAGGAAAAACTGTTTTTT. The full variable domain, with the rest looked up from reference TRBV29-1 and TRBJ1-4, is SAVISQKPSRDICQRGTSLTIQCQVDSQVTMMFWYRQQPGQSLTLIATANQGSEATYESGFVIDKFPISRPNLTFSTLTVSNMSPEDSSIYLCSVTPLGGQEKLFFGSGTQLSVL.

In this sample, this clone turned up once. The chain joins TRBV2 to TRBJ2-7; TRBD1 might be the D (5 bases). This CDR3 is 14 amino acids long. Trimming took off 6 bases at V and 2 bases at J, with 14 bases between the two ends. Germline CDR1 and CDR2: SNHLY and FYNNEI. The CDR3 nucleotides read TGTGCCAGCAGAGAAAGTCGACAGACCTACGAGCAGTACTTC. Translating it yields CASRESRQTYEQYF.

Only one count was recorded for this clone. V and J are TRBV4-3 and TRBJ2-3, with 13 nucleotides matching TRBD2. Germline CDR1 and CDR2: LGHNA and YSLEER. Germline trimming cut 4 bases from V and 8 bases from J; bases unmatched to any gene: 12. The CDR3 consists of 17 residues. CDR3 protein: CASSRRLAGGLRATQYF. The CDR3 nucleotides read TGCGCCAGCAGCCGACGACTAGCGGGAGGCCTCCGAGCTACGCAGTATTTT.

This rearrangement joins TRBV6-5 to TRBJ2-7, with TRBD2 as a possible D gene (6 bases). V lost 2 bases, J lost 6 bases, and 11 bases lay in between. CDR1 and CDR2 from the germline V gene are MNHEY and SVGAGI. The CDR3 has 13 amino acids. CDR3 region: CASSYGGTGEQYF. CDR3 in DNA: TGTGCCAGCAGTTACGGGGGGACTGGCGAGCAGTACTTC.

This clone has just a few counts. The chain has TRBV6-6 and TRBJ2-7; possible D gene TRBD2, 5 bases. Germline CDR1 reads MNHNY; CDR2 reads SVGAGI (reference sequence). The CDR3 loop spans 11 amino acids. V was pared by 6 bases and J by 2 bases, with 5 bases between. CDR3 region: CASRAAYEQYF. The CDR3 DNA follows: TGTGCCAGCAGAGCGGCCTACGAGCAGTACTTC.

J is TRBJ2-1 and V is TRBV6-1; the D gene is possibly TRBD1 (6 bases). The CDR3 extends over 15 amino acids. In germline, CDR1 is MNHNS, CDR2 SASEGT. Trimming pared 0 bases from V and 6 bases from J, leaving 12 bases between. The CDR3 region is CASSEAGAVVNEQFF. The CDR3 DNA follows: TGTGCCAGCAGTGAAGCGGGGGCGGTCGTCAATGAGCAGTTCTTC.

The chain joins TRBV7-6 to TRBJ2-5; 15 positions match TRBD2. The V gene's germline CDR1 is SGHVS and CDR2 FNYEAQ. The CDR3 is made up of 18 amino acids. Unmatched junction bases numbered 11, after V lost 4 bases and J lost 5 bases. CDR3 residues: CASSSGLAGGSPKETQYF. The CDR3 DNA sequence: TGTGCCAGCAGCTCGGGACTAGCGGGAGGTTCGCCAAAGGAGACCCAGTACTTC. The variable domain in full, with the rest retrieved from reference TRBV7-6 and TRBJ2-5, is GAGVSQSPRYKVTKRGQDVALRCDPISGHVSLYWYRQALGQGPEFLTYFNYEAQQDKSGLPNDRFSAERPEGSISTLTIQRTEQRDSAMYRCASSSGLAGGSPKETQYFGPGTRLLVL.

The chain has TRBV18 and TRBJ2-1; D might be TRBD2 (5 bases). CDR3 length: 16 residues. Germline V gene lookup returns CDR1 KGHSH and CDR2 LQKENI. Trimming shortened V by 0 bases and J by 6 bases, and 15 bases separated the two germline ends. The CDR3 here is CASSPPLSPEGNEQFF. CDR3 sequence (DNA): TGTGCCAGCTCACCACCCTTGAGTCCTGAGGGCAATGAGCAGTTCTTC.

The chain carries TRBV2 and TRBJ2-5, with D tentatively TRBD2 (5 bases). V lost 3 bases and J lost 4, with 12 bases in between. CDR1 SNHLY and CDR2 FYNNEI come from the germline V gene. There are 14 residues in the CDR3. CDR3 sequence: CASSDRGMRETQYF. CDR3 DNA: TGTGCCAGCAGTGATCGAGGGATGCGAGAGACCCAGTACTTC.

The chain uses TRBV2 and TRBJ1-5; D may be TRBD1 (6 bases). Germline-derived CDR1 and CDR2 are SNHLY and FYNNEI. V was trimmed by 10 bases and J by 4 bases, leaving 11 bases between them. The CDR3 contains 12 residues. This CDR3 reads CAIGTTNQPQHF. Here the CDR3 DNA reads TGTGCCATAGGGACAACTAATCAGCCCCAGCATTTT.

CDR3: CASSFGSGSKDTQYF. The DNA of the CDR3 is TGCGCCAGCAGCTTCGGTAGCGGGAGCAAGGATACGCAGTATTTT. The V gene is TRBV5-1, the J gene TRBJ2-3; 9 nucleotides line up with TRBD2. The CDR3 contains 15 residues. J gave up 6 bases and V 2 bases, and 7 bases lay outside the gene matches. CDR1 and CDR2 from the germline V gene are SGHRS and YFSETQ.

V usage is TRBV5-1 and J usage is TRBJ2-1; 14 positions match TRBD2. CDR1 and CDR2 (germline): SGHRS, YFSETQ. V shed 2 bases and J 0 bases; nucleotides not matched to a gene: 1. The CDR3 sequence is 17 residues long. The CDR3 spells CASSFGTSGSSYNEQFF. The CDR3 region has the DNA TGCGCCAGCAGCTTCGGGACTAGCGGGAGCTCCTACAATGAGCAGTTCTTC.

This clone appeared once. The CDR3 DNA is TGTGCCGTTCCCGGGCGGGAGGAGGGTGAGCAGTACTTC. Translation gives CAVPGREEGEQYF. The chain is built from TRBV9 and TRBJ2-7; 8 nucleotides line up with TRBD2. V was clipped by 10 bases and J by 7 bases; unmatched bases: 13. The CDR3 sequence is 13 residues long. Looked up from germline, CDR1 is SGDLS and CDR2 is YYNGEE.

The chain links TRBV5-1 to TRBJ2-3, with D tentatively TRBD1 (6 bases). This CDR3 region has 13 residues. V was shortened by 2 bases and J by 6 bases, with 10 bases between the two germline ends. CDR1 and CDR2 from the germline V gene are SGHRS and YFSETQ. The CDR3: CASSFLQGDTQYF. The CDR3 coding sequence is TGCGCCAGCAGCTTCCTCCAGGGGGATACGCAGTATTTT.

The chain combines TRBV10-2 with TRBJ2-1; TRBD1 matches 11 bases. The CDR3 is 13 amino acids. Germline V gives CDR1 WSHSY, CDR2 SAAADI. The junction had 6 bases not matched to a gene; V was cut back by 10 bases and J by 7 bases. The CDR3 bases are TGCGCCACGCCGGGACAGGGGGAGAATGAGCAGTTCTTC. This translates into CATPGQGENEQFF.

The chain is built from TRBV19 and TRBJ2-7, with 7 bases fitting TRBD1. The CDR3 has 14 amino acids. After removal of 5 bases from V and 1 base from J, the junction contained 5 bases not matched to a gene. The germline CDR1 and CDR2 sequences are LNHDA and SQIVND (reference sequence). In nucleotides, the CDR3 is TGTGCCAGTAGTCGGGACAGTGGGTCCTACGAGCAGTACTTC. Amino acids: CASSRDSGSYEQYF.

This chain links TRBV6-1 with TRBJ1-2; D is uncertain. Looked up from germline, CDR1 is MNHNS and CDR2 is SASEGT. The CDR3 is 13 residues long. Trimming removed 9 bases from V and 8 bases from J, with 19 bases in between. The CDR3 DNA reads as TGTGCCAGTCTGATGTATGGGCTTAGAGGCTACACCTTC. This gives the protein CASLMYGLRGYTF.

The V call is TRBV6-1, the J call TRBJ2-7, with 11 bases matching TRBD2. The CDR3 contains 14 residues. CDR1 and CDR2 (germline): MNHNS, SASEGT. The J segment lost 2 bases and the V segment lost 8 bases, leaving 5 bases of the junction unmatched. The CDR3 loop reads CASGGTSGTYEQYF. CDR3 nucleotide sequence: TGTGCCAGCGGAGGGACTAGCGGTACCTACGAGCAGTACTTC.